This T cell receptor beta chain was profiled in a study of beta chain features in type 1 diabetes. Expressed TCRB transcripts were sequenced because the isolated RNA had all been reverse transcribed beforehand. TCRdb's table, derived via immunoSEQ multiplex PCR, lists solely in-frame clones and lacks some. The sample yields hundreds of thousands of clones, 30% seen once. Germline-derived CDR1 and CDR2 are GTSNPN and SVGIG (reference sequence). Trimming removed 4 bases at V and 2 bases at J, with 9 bases between. This CDR3 is built from 13 residues. Sequencing input: naive CD4+ T cells from blood. This receptor was identified in a man younger than 30 in good health. The V call is TRBV30, the J call TRBJ1-5; no reliable D call. The DNA of the CDR3 is TGTGCCTGGAATGCGATAGGCAATCAGCCCCAGCATTTT. As protein: CAWNAIGNQPQHF.